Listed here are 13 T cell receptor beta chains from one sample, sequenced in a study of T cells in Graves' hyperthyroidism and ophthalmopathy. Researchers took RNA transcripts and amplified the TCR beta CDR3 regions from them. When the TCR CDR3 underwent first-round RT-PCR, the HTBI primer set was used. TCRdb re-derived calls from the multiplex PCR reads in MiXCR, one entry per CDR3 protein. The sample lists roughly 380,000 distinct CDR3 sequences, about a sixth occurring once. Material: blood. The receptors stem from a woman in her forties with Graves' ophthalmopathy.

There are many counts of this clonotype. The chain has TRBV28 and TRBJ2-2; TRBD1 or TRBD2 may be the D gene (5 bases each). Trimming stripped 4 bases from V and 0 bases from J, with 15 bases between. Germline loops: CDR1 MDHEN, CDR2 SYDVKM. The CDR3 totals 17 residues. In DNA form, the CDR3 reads TGTGCCAGCAGTTCCGAGTTTTTGGGGGCGAACACCGGGGAGCTGTTTTTT. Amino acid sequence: CASSSEFLGANTGELFF. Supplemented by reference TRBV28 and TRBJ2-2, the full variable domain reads DVKVTQSSRYLVKRTGEKVFLECVQDMDHENMFWYRQDPGLGLRLIYFSYDVKMKEKGDIPEGYSVSREKKERFSLILESASTNQTSMYLCASSSEFLGANTGELFFGEGSRLTVL.

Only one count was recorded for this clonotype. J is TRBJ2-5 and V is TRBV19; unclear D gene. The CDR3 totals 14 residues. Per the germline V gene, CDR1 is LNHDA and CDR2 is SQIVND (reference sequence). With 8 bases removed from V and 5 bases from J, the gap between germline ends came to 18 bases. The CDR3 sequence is CASSLRRVDETQYF. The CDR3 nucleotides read TGTGCCAGTTCGCTACGGCGAGTGGACGAGACCCAGTACTTC.

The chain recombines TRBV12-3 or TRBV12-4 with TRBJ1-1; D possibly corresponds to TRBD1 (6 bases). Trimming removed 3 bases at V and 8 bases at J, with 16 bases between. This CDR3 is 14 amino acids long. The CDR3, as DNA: TGTGCCAGCAGTTTGGGGGGCTCGGGCTCGGAAGCTTTCTTT. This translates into CASSLGGSGSEAFF.

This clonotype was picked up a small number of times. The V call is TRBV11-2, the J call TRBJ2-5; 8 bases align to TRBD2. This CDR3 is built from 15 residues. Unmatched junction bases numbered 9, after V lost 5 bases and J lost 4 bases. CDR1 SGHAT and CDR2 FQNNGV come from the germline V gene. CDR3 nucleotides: TGTGCCAGCAGCCCAGTAGGCGGGGGGAGAGAGACCCAGTACTTC. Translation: CASSPVGGGRETQYF.

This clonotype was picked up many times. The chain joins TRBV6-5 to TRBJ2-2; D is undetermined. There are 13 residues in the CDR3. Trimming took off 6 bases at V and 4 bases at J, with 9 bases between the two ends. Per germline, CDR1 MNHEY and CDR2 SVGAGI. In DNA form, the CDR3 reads TGTGCCAGCAGCAACCAAGGCACCGGGGAGCTGTTTTTT. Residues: CASSNQGTGELFF.

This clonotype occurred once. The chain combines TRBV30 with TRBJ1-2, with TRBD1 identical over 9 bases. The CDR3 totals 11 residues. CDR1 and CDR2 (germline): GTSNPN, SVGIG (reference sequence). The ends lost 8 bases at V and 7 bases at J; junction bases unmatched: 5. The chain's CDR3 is CAEGQGSGYTF. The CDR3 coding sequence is TGTGCCGAGGGACAGGGAAGTGGCTACACCTTC. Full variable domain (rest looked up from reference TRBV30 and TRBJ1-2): SQTIHQWPATLVQPVGSPLSLECTVEGTSNPNLYWYRQAAGRGLQLLFYSVGIGQISSEVPQNLSASRPQDRQFILSSKKLLLSDSGFYLCAEGQGSGYTFGSGTRLTVV.

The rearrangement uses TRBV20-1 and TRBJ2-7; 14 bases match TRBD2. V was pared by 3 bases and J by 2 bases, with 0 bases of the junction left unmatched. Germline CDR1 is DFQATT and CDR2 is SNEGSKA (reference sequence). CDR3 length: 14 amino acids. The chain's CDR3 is CSARTSGRAYEQYF. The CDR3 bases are TGCAGTGCTAGGACTAGCGGGAGGGCCTACGAGCAGTACTTC.

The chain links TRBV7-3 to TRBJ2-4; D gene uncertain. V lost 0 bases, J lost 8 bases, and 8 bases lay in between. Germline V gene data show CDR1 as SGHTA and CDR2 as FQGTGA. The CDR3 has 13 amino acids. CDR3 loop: CASSLTGMDIQYF. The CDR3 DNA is TGTGCCAGCAGCTTAACGGGAATGGACATTCAGTACTTC.

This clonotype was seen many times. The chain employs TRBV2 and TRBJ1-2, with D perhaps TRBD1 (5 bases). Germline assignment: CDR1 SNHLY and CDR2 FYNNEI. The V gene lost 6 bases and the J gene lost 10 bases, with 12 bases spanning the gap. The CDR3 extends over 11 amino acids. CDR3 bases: TGTGCCAGCAGGACCGGGGGGATCTACACCTTC. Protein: CASRTGGIYTF.

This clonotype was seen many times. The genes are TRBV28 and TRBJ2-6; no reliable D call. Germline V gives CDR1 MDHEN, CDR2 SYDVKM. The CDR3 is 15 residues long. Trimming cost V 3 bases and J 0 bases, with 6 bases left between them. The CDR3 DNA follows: TGTGCCAGCAGTTTCCCCGGCTCTGGGGCCAACGTCCTGACTTTC. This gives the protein CASSFPGSGANVLTF.

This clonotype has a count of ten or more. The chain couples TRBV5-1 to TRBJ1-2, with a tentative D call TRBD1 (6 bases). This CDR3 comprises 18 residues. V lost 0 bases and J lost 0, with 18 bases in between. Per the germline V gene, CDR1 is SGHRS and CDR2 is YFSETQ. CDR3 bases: TGCGCCAGCAGCTTGGGACGCCGGACAGAAAACTCTAACTATGGCTACACCTTC. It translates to CASSLGRRTENSNYGYTF.

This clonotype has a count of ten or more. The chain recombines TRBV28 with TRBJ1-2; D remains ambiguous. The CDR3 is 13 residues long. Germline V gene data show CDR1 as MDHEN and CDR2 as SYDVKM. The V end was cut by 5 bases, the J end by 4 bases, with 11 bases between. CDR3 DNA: TGTGCCAGCAGTCTTAGTACAGTCTATGGCTACACCTTC. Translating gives CASSLSTVYGYTF.

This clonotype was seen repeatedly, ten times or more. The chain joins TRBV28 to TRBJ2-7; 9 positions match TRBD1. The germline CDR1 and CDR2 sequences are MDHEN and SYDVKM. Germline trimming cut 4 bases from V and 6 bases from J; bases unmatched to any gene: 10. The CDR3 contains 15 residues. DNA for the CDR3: TGTGCCAGCAGTTCGCCCGACAGGGGGTTCGGCGAGCAGTACTTC. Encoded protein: CASSSPDRGFGEQYF.